This TCR beta chain comes out of a study of identical twins. On this clonotype: As yet, its antigen is unknown.

Study outcomes and limitations: Invariant MAIT and iNKT cells may have partly biased zero-insertion analyses. Out-of-frame TCR alpha sharing in monozygotic twins exceeded recombination model predictions.

TCRdb independently ran MiXCR on the 5' RACE reads; one entry per CDR3 protein. The sample lists about 240,000 distinct CDR3 sequences; roughly a tenth were seen once. V was clipped by 7 bases and J by 10 bases; unmatched bases: 14. The length of the CDR3 is 15 residues. CDR1 is ENHRY, CDR2 SYGVKD, per germline. The chain combines TRBV10-3 with TRBJ1-1; 11 nucleotides match TRBD1. The sequence came from a man in his forties or fifties in good health. Sequences were obtained from memory T cells sorted from blood. As DNA, the CDR3 is TGTGCCATCACCGAACAGGCCGGGACAGGGGGAGCAGCTTTCTTT. This sequence encodes CAITEQAGTGGAAFF.